This TCR beta chain stems from a study of spatial heterogeneity in lung cancer. Time point defined: sample taken at primary tumor resection. This clonotype was seen only a few times. CDR3 length: 15 residues. CDR1 SGHTA and CDR2 FQGNSA come from the germline V gene. The V end was cut by 0 bases, the J end by 9 bases, with 17 bases between. TCRdb analysed the 5' RACE reads with MiXCR anew, one entry per CDR3 protein. The table includes about 36,000 distinct CDR3 sequences, less than 9% detected once. The gene calls are TRBV7-2 and TRBJ2-5; D remains ambiguous. The material was PBMCs, obtained at surgery. The receptor comes from a female donor with early-stage non-small cell lung cancer. In DNA, the CDR3 is TGTGCCAGCAGCTTAGCGGGGAACAGCCAGGCGGCCCAGTACTTC. It specifies CASSLAGNSQAAQYF.